This TCR beta chain came from a study of response to subunit inactivated influenza vaccine. Study results and limitations: The authors suggested that every seasonal influenza vaccination recruits few new T cells.

Each CDR3 protein is one row after TCRdb ran MiXCR on the RT-PCR reads. The data hold 590,000 or so distinct CDR3 sequences, with about 14% observed a single time. Regarding this clonotype: No antigen is known for it.

V lost 0 bases, J lost 0 bases, and 9 bases lay in between. The CDR3 loop spans 15 amino acids. The germline V gene has CDR1 LGHNA and CDR2 YSLEER. The rearrangement uses TRBV4-3 and TRBJ2-7; D is unclear. This sequence originates from a man in his forties or fifties who received an inactivated influenza vaccine. This specimen was PBMCs from blood, taken around two weeks before vaccination. DNA for the CDR3: TGCGCCAGCAGCCAAGACCCGTTTAGCTCCTACGAGCAGTACTTC. This translates into CASSQDPFSSYEQYF.